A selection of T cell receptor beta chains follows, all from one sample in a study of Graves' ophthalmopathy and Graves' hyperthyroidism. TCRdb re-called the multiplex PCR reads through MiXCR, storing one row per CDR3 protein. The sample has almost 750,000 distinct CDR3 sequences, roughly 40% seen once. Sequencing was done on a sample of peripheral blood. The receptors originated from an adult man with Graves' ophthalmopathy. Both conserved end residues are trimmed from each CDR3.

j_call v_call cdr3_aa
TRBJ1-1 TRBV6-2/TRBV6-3 ASSYERVNTEAF
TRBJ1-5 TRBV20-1 SARDWGNQPQH
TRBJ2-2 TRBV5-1 ASSLEQWPGELF
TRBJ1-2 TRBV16 ASSPTGGYT
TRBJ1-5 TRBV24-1 ASAPVGVPPNQPQH
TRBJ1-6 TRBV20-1 SASRTGQSYNSPLH
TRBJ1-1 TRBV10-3 AISFPGNTEAF
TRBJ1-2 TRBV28 ASSLWSGTGYT
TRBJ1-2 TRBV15 ATSQGQVGYGYT
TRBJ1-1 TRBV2 ASSPNRGENTEAF
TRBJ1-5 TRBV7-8 ASSRSSLWGTGWTQPQH
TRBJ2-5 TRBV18 ASNRGGETQY
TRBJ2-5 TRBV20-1 SASRLAGVAETQY
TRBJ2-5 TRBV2 ASSEIVGSQETQY
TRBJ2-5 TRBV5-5 ASSLRAGVETQY
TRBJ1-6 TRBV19 ASNHRRGADSPLH
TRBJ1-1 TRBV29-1 SVATGLGTEAF
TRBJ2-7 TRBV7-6 ASSFGNSYEQY
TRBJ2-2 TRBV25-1 ASSPPGTENTGELF
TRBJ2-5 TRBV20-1 SAMKGGRTQY
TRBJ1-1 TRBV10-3 AISSTESNTEAF
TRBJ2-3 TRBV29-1 SVDLDRASTDTQY
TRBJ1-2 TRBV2 ARTHDGTLAHGYT
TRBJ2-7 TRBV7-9 ASSQISGVPGGEQY
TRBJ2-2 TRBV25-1 AWSRYGGISGELF
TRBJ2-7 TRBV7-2 ASSVRQGYEQY
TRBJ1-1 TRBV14 ASSPIRGARTEAF